The 23 T cell receptor beta chains given below trace back to one sample, sequenced in a study of OX40 agonist ivuxolimab in advanced cancers. TCRdb's copy holds only in-frame clones and misses some; the assay was immunoSEQ multiplex PCR. The sample records about 64,000 clones, approximately 81% being singletons. Sequencing used CD4+ or CD8+ T cells sorted from blood, obtained in a trial of the OX40 agonist ivuxolimab. The origin of the receptors is an adult with an advanced solid tumor such as melanoma, head and neck, liver or kidney cancer.

The chain carries TRBV2 and TRBJ1-1; D perhaps matches TRBD1 (6 bases). CDR3 length equals 15 residues. The germline V and J ends were trimmed by 0 bases and 5 bases, with 13 bases remaining between them. Germline lookup yields CDR1 SNHLY and CDR2 FYNNEI. The CDR3 coding sequence is TGTGCCAGCAGTGAAGCGCTTGGGGGGCTGACTGAAGCTTTCTTT. The encoded protein is CASSEALGGLTEAFF.

The chain recombines TRBV6-5 with TRBJ2-2; TRBD1 or TRBD2 may be the D gene (5 bases each). CDR3 size: 14 residues. Germline CDR1 reads MNHEY; CDR2 reads SVGAGI. Between the trimmed V and J ends, which lost 0 bases and 7 bases, there was a span of 9 bases. CDR3 DNA sequence: TGTGCCAGCAGTTACTCGGCTGGGGGCGGGGAGCTGTTTTTT. Amino acid sequence: CASSYSAGGGELFF.

The J gene is TRBJ2-5, the V gene TRBV7-9, with D possibly matching TRBD2 (6 bases). This CDR3 comprises 15 residues. Germline CDR1 SEHNR, CDR2 FQNEAQ (reference sequence). Between the trimmed V and J ends, which lost 0 bases and 5 bases, there was a span of 13 bases. CDR3 amino acids: CASSLAQWLAETQYF. For the CDR3, the DNA is TGTGCCAGCAGCTTAGCGCAATGGCTAGCGGAGACCCAGTACTTC.

The chain joins TRBV10-1 to TRBJ2-1; D unclear. Germline CDR1 is WNHNN and CDR2 is SYGVQD (reference sequence). The CDR3 length is 14 residues. With 7 bases removed from V and 0 bases from J, the gap between germline ends came to 10 bases. The CDR3 coding sequence is TGCGCCAGCAAAATCGAAAGCTCCTACAATGAGCAGTTCTTC. It is translated as CASKIESSYNEQFF.

The chain couples TRBV5-6 to TRBJ2-5, with 10 bases matching TRBD2. The DNA end lines up better with TRBJ2-7; the J call may be wrong. The germline V gene has CDR1 SGHDT and CDR2 YYEEEE. The CDR3 runs to 17 residues. CDR3 nucleotide sequence: TGTGCCAGCAGCTTGGAGGCTAGCGGGAGATGGGCCTACGAGCAGTACTTC. Translation gives CASSLEASGRWAYEQYF.

The chain couples TRBV15 to TRBJ2-1, with 8 nucleotides matching TRBD2. With 4 bases clipped from V and 0 bases from J, the junction kept 11 bases outside the gene matches. CDR3 length: 18 amino acids. Germline CDR1 is LNHNV and CDR2 is YYDKDF (reference sequence). The CDR3: CATSILSGGGSSYNEQFF. The CDR3 DNA follows: TGTGCCACCAGCATACTAAGCGGGGGAGGCTCCTCCTACAATGAGCAGTTCTTC. Combining the CDR3 with reference TRBV15 and TRBJ2-1 gives the whole variable domain DAMVIQNPRYQVTQFGKPVTLSCSQTLNHNVMYWYQQKSSQAPKLLFHYYDKDFNNEADTPDNFQSRRPNTSFCFLDIRSPGLGDTAMYLCATSILSGGGSSYNEQFFGPGTRLTVL.

The rearrangement joins TRBV21-1 to TRBJ2-7; the table's D call TRBD1 went unverified against the DNA. TRBV21-1 constitutes a pseudogene. This CDR3 has 12 residues. This chain's CDR3 is CASSKDARAEYF. DNA for the CDR3: TGTGCCAGCAGCAAAGACGCCAGGGCGGAGTACTTC.

Comments on this clone: The junction does not match germline at one end; this may be a read error. The chain couples TRBV7-7 to TRBJ2-2, with 9 positions matching TRBD1. The CDR3 has 14 amino acids. Germline V CDR1 and CDR2: SSHAT, FNYEAQ (reference sequence). The chain's CDR3 is CASRRQGDSGELFF. CDR3 DNA sequence: TGTGCTAGCAGGCGACAGGGGGATTCCGGGGAGCTGTTTTTT.

The CDR3 bases are TGTGCCATGGGACCTACGGGCACTGAAGCTTTCTTT. Translation gives CAMGPTGTEAFF. The V gene is TRBV10-3, the J gene TRBJ1-1; weak D call: TRBD1 (5 bases). Germline-derived CDR1 and CDR2 are ENHRY and SYGVKD. The CDR3 has 12 residues. V dropped 9 bases and J dropped 4 bases, with 12 bases sitting between them.

V usage is TRBV28 and J usage is TRBJ2-5; 7 nucleotides line up with TRBD2. The trim removed 3 bases at V and 11 bases at J, leaving 12 bases unmatched. The CDR3 is 14 amino acids. Germline V gives CDR1 MDHEN, CDR2 SYDVKM. The CDR3, as DNA: TGTGCCAGCAGTTTTGGACTAGTCGGAAGTGAGCAGTACTTC. Its translation is CASSFGLVGSEQYF.

The chain links TRBV6-4 to TRBJ1-1, with D unclear. The CDR3 spans 14 residues. The germline V gene has CDR1 MRHNA and CDR2 SNTAGT. Trimming removed 0 bases at V and 1 base at J, with 6 bases between. This CDR3 is CASSDSGTNTEAFF. For the CDR3, the DNA is TGTGCCAGCAGTGACTCCGGAACGAACACTGAAGCTTTCTTT.

This chain joins TRBV4-2 and TRBJ2-3; 8 nucleotides line up with TRBD2. The trim removed 0 bases at V and 6 bases at J, leaving 11 bases unmatched. CDR3 length: 17 residues. Germline values: CDR1 LGHNA, CDR2 YNFKEQ. Here the CDR3 reads CASSQERNSGVRDTQYF. For the CDR3, the DNA is TGTGCCAGCAGCCAAGAGAGAAATAGCGGGGTGCGGGATACGCAGTATTTT.

The chain has TRBV5-1 and TRBJ2-3; D gene ambiguous. The CDR3 has 17 residues. CDR1 SGHRS and CDR2 YFSETQ come from the germline V gene. The V end lost 0 bases, the J end lost 2 bases, and 16 bases lay between the germline ends. CDR3 in amino acids: CASSLGFSWQPTDTQYF. Here the CDR3 DNA reads TGCGCCAGCAGCTTGGGATTCAGCTGGCAGCCCACAGATACGCAGTATTTT. The full variable domain, completed using reference TRBV5-1 and TRBJ2-3, is KAGVTQTPRYLIKTRGQQVTLSCSPISGHRSVSWYQQTPGQGLQFLFEYFSETQRNKGNFPGRFSGRQFSNSRSEMNVSTLELGDSALYLCASSLGFSWQPTDTQYFGPGTRLTVL.

The V gene is TRBV7-2, the J gene TRBJ1-3; 7 bases line up with TRBD1. Trimming removed 5 bases from V and 11 bases from J; junction bases left unmatched: 15. The CDR3 consists of 15 residues. CDR1 and CDR2 from the germline V gene are SGHTA and FQGNSA. The CDR3 DNA sequence: TGTGCCAGCAGCCCCGCCGGGACAGCTAGCAGGGCCATATATTTT. Protein: CASSPAGTASRAIYF. Full variable domain (outside the CDR3, taken from reference TRBV7-2 and TRBJ1-3): GAGVSQSPSNKVTEKGKDVELRCDPISGHTALYWYRQSLGQGLEFLIYFQGNSAPDKSGLPSDRFSAERTGGSVSTLTIQRTQQEDSAVYLCASSPAGTASRAIYFGEGSWLTVV.

This chain uses TRBV10-3 with TRBJ1-3; D not certain. Trimming left V 6 bases short and J 1 base short, with 16 bases between. CDR3 length: 16 amino acids. Germline V CDR1 and CDR2: ENHRY, SYGVKD. The CDR3 is CAISAQGPRSGNTIYF. CDR3 bases: TGTGCCATCAGCGCTCAAGGACCTAGGTCTGGAAACACCATATATTTT.

The J gene is TRBJ2-1, the V gene TRBV29-1; 12 bases are shared with TRBD2. This CDR3 has 16 residues. After removal of 7 bases from V and 8 bases from J, the junction contained 15 bases not matched to a gene. Germline CDR1 is SQVTM and CDR2 is ANQGSEA. In nucleotides, the CDR3 is TGCAGCGGGCGCCCTCTAGCGGGGGGGCTCGGGGATGAGCAGTTCTTC. Its protein product is CSGRPLAGGLGDEQFF.

The V and J genes are TRBV6-8 and TRBJ1-1; D is uncertain. This CDR3 has 13 amino acids. CDR1 is MNHGY, CDR2 SAAAGT, per germline. Between the trimmed V and J ends, which lost 0 bases and 4 bases, there was a span of 6 bases. CDR3 coding DNA: TGTGCCAGCAGTTACTCGCTGATCACTGAAGCTTTCTTT. This codes for CASSYSLITEAFF.

The CDR3 region is CASSQGRLRGRTEAFF. Here the CDR3 DNA reads TGCGCCAGCAGCCAAGGCCGCCTGAGGGGTCGCACTGAAGCTTTCTTT. The chain uses TRBV4-1 and TRBJ1-1; a possible D gene is TRBD1 (5 bases). Trimming pared 1 base from V and 4 bases from J, leaving 16 bases between. The CDR3 sequence is 16 residues long. Germline loops: CDR1 MGHRA, CDR2 YSYEKL.

The V call is TRBV6-5, the J call TRBJ2-7; D is ambiguous. The CDR3 extends over 15 amino acids. The V gene lost 4 bases and the J gene lost 3 bases, with 16 bases spanning the gap. Germline loops: CDR1 MNHEY, CDR2 SVGAGI. The CDR3 sequence: CASSFGPPERYEQYF. CDR3 nucleotide sequence: TGTGCCAGCAGTTTCGGCCCTCCTGAGCGCTACGAGCAGTACTTC.

CDR3 in DNA: TGTGCCAGTAGTATGGGGCAGGCAGACACCGGGGAGCTGTTTTTT. This encodes CASSMGQADTGELFF. The V gene is TRBV19, the J gene TRBJ2-2; TRBD1 might be the D (5 bases). CDR3 length: 15 residues. Germline CDR1 and CDR2: LNHDA and SQIVND (reference sequence). The V gene lost 3 bases and the J gene lost 3 bases, with 11 bases spanning the gap.

The CDR3 DNA is TGTGCCAGCAGTACCGGGACAGTTATCTACGAGCAGTACTTC. This translates into CASSTGTVIYEQYF. The chain links TRBV28 to TRBJ2-7; 7 positions agree with TRBD1. Per germline, CDR1 MDHEN and CDR2 SYDVKM. The V gene end was trimmed by 5 bases and the J gene end by 3 bases; junction bases not matched to a gene: 7. The CDR3 has 14 amino acids. The full variable domain, with the rest looked up from reference TRBV28 and TRBJ2-7, is DVKVTQSSRYLVKRTGEKVFLECVQDMDHENMFWYRQDPGLGLRLIYFSYDVKMKEKGDIPEGYSVSREKKERFSLILESASTNQTSMYLCASSTGTVIYEQYFGPGTRLTVT.

The rearrangement joins TRBV9 to TRBJ2-3; 9 nucleotides line up with TRBD1. With V trimmed by 0 bases and J by 1 base, 6 bases remained unmatched. Germline V gene data show CDR1 as SGDLS and CDR2 as YYNGEE. The CDR3 is 17 residues long. The CDR3 here is CASSVEGQGRRTDTQYF. DNA for the CDR3: TGTGCCAGCAGCGTAGAGGGACAGGGACGACGCACAGATACGCAGTATTTT.

Details on this clone: At one boundary the junction diverges from the germline segment, which might be a read error. CDR3 nucleotide sequence: TGTGCTAGCAGCTTAGAGACAGGGTTCGGGACCCAGTACTTC. Protein: CASSLETGFGTQYF. The chain is built from TRBV7-7 and TRBJ2-5, with 7 bases identical to TRBD1. This CDR3 has 14 residues. Germline V gene sequence: CDR1 SSHAT, CDR2 FNYEAQ (reference sequence). Full variable domain (rest looked up from reference TRBV7-7 and TRBJ2-5): GAGVSQSPRYKVTKRGQDVTLRCDPISSHATLYWYQQALGQGPEFLTYFNYEAQPDKSGLPSDRFSAERPEGSISTLTIQRTEQRDSAMYRCASSLETGFGTQYFGPGTRLLVL.